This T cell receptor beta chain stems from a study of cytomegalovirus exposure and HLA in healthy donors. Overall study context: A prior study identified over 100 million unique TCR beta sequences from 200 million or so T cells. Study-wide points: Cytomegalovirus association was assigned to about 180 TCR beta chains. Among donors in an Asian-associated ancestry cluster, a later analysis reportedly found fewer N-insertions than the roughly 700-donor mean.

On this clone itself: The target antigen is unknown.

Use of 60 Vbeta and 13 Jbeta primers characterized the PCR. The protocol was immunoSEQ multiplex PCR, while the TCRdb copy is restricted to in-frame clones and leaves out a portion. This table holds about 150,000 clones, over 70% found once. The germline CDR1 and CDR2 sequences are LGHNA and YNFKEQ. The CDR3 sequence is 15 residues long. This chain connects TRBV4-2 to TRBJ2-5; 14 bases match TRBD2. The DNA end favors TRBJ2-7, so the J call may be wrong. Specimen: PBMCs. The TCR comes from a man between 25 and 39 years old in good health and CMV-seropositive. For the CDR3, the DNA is TGTGCCAGCAGCGCCGGGACTAGCGGGAGTTACGAGCAGTACTTC. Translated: CASSAGTSGSYEQYF.